What follows is one T cell receptor (beta chain) and its context. Germline V gene data show CDR1 as LNHDA and CDR2 as SQIVND (reference sequence). The CDR3 contains 14 residues. V lost 7 bases to trimming and J lost 0 bases, with 10 bases between them. This record belongs to a study of control samples from healthy donors and cancer patients. Sequenced by immunoSEQ multiplex PCR; TCRdb stores in-frame clones only, minus some. This repertoire shows 150,000 to 200,000 clones, roughly nine tenths found once; its top ten account for less than 1.6%. J is TRBJ1-5 and V is TRBV19; D remains unclear. The TCR sequence derives from a woman aged 25-40 years in good health. Sequenced material: blood. The CDR3 spells CASKAANSNQPQHF. The CDR3 DNA reads TGTGCCAGTAAGGCAGCTAATAGCAATCAGCCCCAGCATTTT.